These T cell receptor beta chains were read from a single sample in a study of shared clonotypes between healthy human individuals. The protocol was immunoSEQ multiplex PCR, while the TCRdb copy is restricted to in-frame clones and leaves out a portion. This sample has over a million clones; more than 95% occur once, and the top ten carry 1% to 1.5%. Sequencing was done on a sample of naive CD4+ T cells sorted from blood. The receptors originated from a man aged 25 to 45 in good health. Each CDR3 is given with its conserved first and last residue. The D gene is left open where the match is weak. Not all rows give a size; the values are once, few, many and, for expanded clones, a class.

size: NA
J: TRBJ2-7
D: TRBD1
V: TRBV28
DNA: TGTGCCAGCAGCCAGATACAGGGGTTCTACGAGCAGTACTTC
CDR3: CASSQIQGFYEQYF

size: NA
J: TRBJ2-3
D: NA
V: TRBV7-2
DNA: TGTGCCAGCAGCTTACTACATACGCAGTATTTT
CDR3: CASSLLHTQYF

size: NA
J: TRBJ2-1
D: NA
V: TRBV11-2
DNA: TGTGCCAGCAGCGGCAAGCGCAGGGGGGACTACAATGAGCAGTTCTTC
CDR3: CASSGKRRGDYNEQFF

size: NA
J: TRBJ2-7
D: NA
V: TRBV9
DNA: TGTGCCAGCAGCTTCCCCTCGGACCATCCGTCCTACGAGCAGTACTTC
CDR3: CASSFPSDHPSYEQYF

size: NA
J: TRBJ1-1
D: NA
V: TRBV27
DNA: TGTGCCAGCAGCCCCTATCGGAGACAGGATGCTTTCTTT
CDR3: CASSPYRRQDAFF

size: NA
J: TRBJ1-3
D: NA
V: TRBV19
DNA: TGTGCCAGTATACCCCGTCTCGGTGGGGGTACCTCTGGAAACACCATATATTTT
CDR3: CASIPRLGGGTSGNTIYF

size: NA
J: TRBJ1-2
D: NA
V: TRBV28
DNA: TGTGCCAGCAGTTCTTTAGTCCTAGCTAACTATGGCTACACCTTC
CDR3: CASSSLVLANYGYTF

size: NA
J: TRBJ1-2
D: TRBD1
V: TRBV2
DNA: TGTGCCAGCAGTCGGGACAGAGTAGGTGGAGGCTACACCTTC
CDR3: CASSRDRVGGGYTF

size: NA
J: TRBJ2-3
D: NA
V: TRBV5-4
DNA: TGTGCCAGCAGCCTTTCCCCTAGGCATTCGGGAGATACGCAGTATTTT
CDR3: CASSLSPRHSGDTQYF

size: NA
J: TRBJ2-7
D: NA
V: TRBV7-6
DNA: TGTGCCAGCAGCCCAAGAATTGACGCCTACGAGCAGTACTTC
CDR3: CASSPRIDAYEQYF

size: NA
J: TRBJ1-5
D: NA
V: TRBV7-2
DNA: TGTGCCAGCAGCTTAGCCCAGTTGGGCAATCAGCCCCAGCATTTT
CDR3: CASSLAQLGNQPQHF

size: NA
J: TRBJ1-2
D: NA
V: TRBV9
DNA: TGTGCCAGCAGCGCGGGAAGAGGCAGGGACGGCTACACCTTC
CDR3: CASSAGRGRDGYTF

size: NA
J: TRBJ2-7
D: NA
V: TRBV28
DNA: TGTGCCAGCTTGGGGGGCGGAGAATACGAGCAGTACTTC
CDR3: CASLGGGEYEQYF

size: NA
J: TRBJ1-2
D: NA
V: TRBV6-5
DNA: TGTGCCAGCAGTTACTCGGGGGGTCGGTTGGCATACACCTTC
CDR3: CASSYSGGRLAYTF

size: NA
J: TRBJ2-7
D: NA
V: TRBV18
DNA: TGTGCCAGCTCACCTCTCTACGAGCAGTACTTC
CDR3: CASSPLYEQYF

size: NA
J: TRBJ1-1
D: NA
V: TRBV27
DNA: TGTGCCAGCAGTGCAAACACTGAAGCTTTCTTT
CDR3: CASSANTEAFF

size: NA
J: TRBJ1-1
D: NA
V: TRBV5-4
DNA: TGTGCCAGCAGCGAGACAGCGAACACTGAAGCTTTCTTT
CDR3: CASSETANTEAFF

size: NA
J: TRBJ2-3
D: NA
V: TRBV10-2
DNA: TGCGCCAGCAGTGGACTAGATACGCAGTATTTT
CDR3: CASSGLDTQYF

size: NA
J: TRBJ2-7
D: NA
V: TRBV7-9
DNA: TGTGCCAGCAGCTTGGGACAAGGTAACGGCGAGCAGTACTTC
CDR3: CASSLGQGNGEQYF

size: NA
J: TRBJ1-3
D: NA
V: TRBV28
DNA: TGTGCCAGCAATCTCTCCCGGGGGGGGATCTCTGGAAACACCATATATTTT
CDR3: CASNLSRGGISGNTIYF

size: NA
J: TRBJ2-5
D: NA
V: TRBV11-3
DNA: TGTGCCAGCAGCTTAGATGGTGCGGAGACGGAGACCCAGTACTTC
CDR3: CASSLDGAETETQYF

size: few
J: TRBJ2-2
D: NA
V: TRBV11-3
DNA: TGTGCCAGCAGCTTAGGGGGTTCCGGGGAGCTGTTTTTT
CDR3: CASSLGGSGELFF